The 28 T cell receptor beta chains below were found in one sample sequenced in a study of vaccination effects on CD4 cells after COVID-19. No antigens are known for them. Under the ViraFEST assay, PBMC were stimulated with viral peptide pools so that antigen-specific CD4+ T cells expanded. Sequencing was performed afterwards. The culture ran for nine to ten days, and then CD4+ T cells were isolated. Measured with immunoSEQ multiplex PCR; TCRdb has only the in-frame clones, and not every one. This table has approximately 87,000 clones, 60% to 80% appearing once. Here the sequenced sample was CD4+ T cells from PBMCs cultured with HCoV-229E spike peptides, taken before COVID-19 vaccination. The receptor set was obtained from a human donor who received a COVID-19 vaccine.

V usage is TRBV3-1 (or the pseudogene TRBV3-2) and J usage is TRBJ1-5, with unresolved D. Trimming pared 3 bases from V and 0 bases from J, leaving 9 bases between. The germline V gene encodes CDR1 LGHDT and CDR2 YNNKEL (reference sequence). This CDR3 has 15 amino acids. The CDR3 sequence: CASSQGALSNQPQHF. CDR3 coding DNA: TGTGCCAGCAGCCAGGGAGCTCTTAGCAATCAGCCCCAGCATTTT.

CDR3 residues: CASSNLGLVGTGKFNEQFF. In DNA, the CDR3 is TGCGCCAGCAGCAACCTCGGTTTGGTCGGGACAGGGAAATTCAATGAGCAGTTCTTC. The chain uses TRBV4-1 and TRBJ2-1; 9 bases match TRBD1. The ends lost 5 bases at V and 6 bases at J; junction bases unmatched: 20. Germline CDR1 is MGHRA and CDR2 is YSYEKL. CDR3 length: 19 residues.

This clone was counted between two and nine times. The rearrangement joins TRBV7-2 to TRBJ2-7; unclear D gene. V shed 5 bases and J shed 3 bases, with 14 bases lying between them. Germline lookup yields CDR1 SGHTA and CDR2 FQGNSA. This CDR3 region has 14 residues. The CDR3 DNA follows: TGTGCCAGCAGCCCCCTAGGGATCGGCTACGAGCAGTACGTC. Translating gives CASSPLGIGYEQYV.

The chain couples TRBV18 to TRBJ1-1; D uncertain. In germline, CDR1 is KGHSH, CDR2 LQKENI. Trimming stripped 4 bases from V and 3 bases from J, with 9 bases between. The CDR3 runs to 13 residues. CDR3: CASSLREYTEAFF. The CDR3 DNA reads TGTGCCAGCTCACTAAGGGAGTACACTGAAGCTTTCTTT.

The chain recombines TRBV6-2 or TRBV6-3 with TRBJ2-3; TRBD1 aligns across 7 bases. The CDR3 spans 14 residues. The junction had 11 bases not matched to a gene; V was cut back by 6 bases and J by 8 bases. CDR1 is MNHEY and CDR2 is SVGEGT in the germline V gene. The DNA for the CDR3 is TGTGCCAGCAGCCCCGAGGGGGCTACCGGTACGCAGTATTTT. Translated, it gives CASSPEGATGTQYF.

The chain uses TRBV18 and TRBJ1-4; D remains ambiguous. CDR1 is KGHSH, CDR2 LQKENI, per germline. The CDR3 is made up of 13 amino acids. Trimming pared 1 base from V and 3 bases from J, leaving 3 bases between. The CDR3, as DNA: TGTGCCAGCTCACCACTTGCTAATGAAAAACTGTTTTTT. Translated: CASSPLANEKLFF.

This clone was observed once. This CDR3 is CASSRQGANTEAFF. Here the CDR3 DNA reads TGTGCCAGCTCACGACAGGGCGCGAACACTGAAGCTTTCTTT. The rearrangement uses TRBV18 and TRBJ1-1, with 7 bases matching TRBD1. Trimming took 4 bases from V and 1 from J; bases not matched to a gene: 3. The germline CDR1 and CDR2 sequences are KGHSH and LQKENI. The CDR3 spans 14 residues.

The gene calls are TRBV5-1 and TRBJ1-2; D is ambiguous. Germline CDR1 and CDR2: SGHRS and YFSETQ. The CDR3 spans 14 residues. V lost 4 bases and J 4 bases, leaving 14 bases between the germline ends. The chain's CDR3 is CASSPDGPIYGYTF. CDR3 sequence (DNA): TGCGCCAGCAGCCCGGACGGACCTATCTATGGCTACACCTTC.

The count of this clone is one. The V gene is TRBV19, the J gene TRBJ1-2; D is unclear. Germline V gene sequence: CDR1 LNHDA, CDR2 SQIVND (reference sequence). This CDR3 region has 14 residues. The ends were cut back, 7 bases at V and 8 bases at J, with 20 bases in the middle. Here the CDR3 DNA reads TGTGCCAGTACCCGAGTAGGGAGGGAAGGGGGCTACACCTTC. Translating it yields CASTRVGREGGYTF.

This clone was recorded only once. The chain employs TRBV12-3 or TRBV12-4 and TRBJ1-2, with 10 bases that match TRBD1. Germline trimming cut 5 bases from V and 6 bases from J; bases unmatched to any gene: 0. This CDR3 is 12 amino acids long. CDR3 bases: TGTGCCAGCAGTGGGACAGGGGATGGCTACACCTTC. Protein product: CASSGTGDGYTF.

V gene TRBV4-1 combines with J gene TRBJ1-1; tentative D call: TRBD1 (6 bases). CDR3 size: 14 residues. V was clipped by 6 bases and J by 2 bases, with 13 bases between them. Germline loops: CDR1 MGHRA, CDR2 YSYEKL. The CDR3 DNA follows: TGCGCCAGCAGGGGGGCAACGGTAAACACTGAAGCTTTCTTT. It is translated as CASRGATVNTEAFF.

The chain joins TRBV5-6 to TRBJ1-5; 9 nucleotides align to TRBD1. The CDR3 is 15 residues long. V was pared by 3 bases and J by 3 bases, with 4 bases of the junction left unmatched. Germline values: CDR1 SGHDT, CDR2 YYEEEE. CDR3 in amino acids: CASSSGQGFNQPQHF. CDR3 DNA sequence: TGTGCCAGCAGCTCGGGACAGGGATTCAATCAGCCCCAGCATTTT.

This clone was detected only once. V is TRBV3-1 (or the pseudogene TRBV3-2) and J is TRBJ1-3; D perhaps matches TRBD1 (6 bases). V dropped 5 bases and J dropped 4 bases, with 9 bases sitting between them. Germline V gene data show CDR1 as LGHDT and CDR2 as YNNKEL (reference sequence). The CDR3 has 13 residues. The CDR3 here is CASSSTGGNTIYF. CDR3 bases: TGTGCCAGCAGCTCCACAGGGGGAAACACCATATATTTT.

The J gene is TRBJ1-2, the V gene TRBV18, with D uncertain. The length of the CDR3 is 16 residues. V was trimmed by 1 base and J by 3 bases, leaving 15 bases between them. Germline CDR1 and CDR2: KGHSH and LQKENI. CDR3 bases: TGTGCCAGCTCACCACTTGGAGGGCATATTGACTATGGCTACACCTTC. Protein sequence: CASSPLGGHIDYGYTF.

The genes are TRBV19 and TRBJ2-5; D may be TRBD1 (5 bases). Germline CDR1 and CDR2: LNHDA and SQIVND (reference sequence). V was clipped by 6 bases and J by 0 bases, with 8 bases between them. This CDR3 spans 13 amino acids. The CDR3 reads CASSKTDQETQYF. The CDR3 nucleotides are TGTGCCAGTAGCAAGACAGACCAAGAGACCCAGTACTTC.

The chain links TRBV19 to TRBJ2-3, with 8 bases identical to TRBD2. Trimming removed 10 bases from V and 4 bases from J; junction bases left unmatched: 10. The CDR3 runs 14 residues. Germline V gene data show CDR1 as LNHDA and CDR2 as SQIVND (reference sequence). CDR3 bases: TGTGCCACCCTCCACGGGGGGGGCCCAGATACGCAGTATTTT. Its translation: CATLHGGGPDTQYF.

CDR3 protein: CATSDPRVSFYGYTF. The CDR3 region has the DNA TGTGCCACCAGTGATCCCAGGGTATCATTCTATGGCTACACCTTC. The chain joins TRBV24-1 to TRBJ1-2; D is perhaps TRBD1 (5 bases). The CDR3 sequence is 15 residues long. Germline CDR1 KGHDR, CDR2 SFDVKD. The V end lost 3 bases, the J end lost 4 bases, and 14 bases lay between the germline ends.

The chain employs TRBV2 and TRBJ1-5; no definite D call. The germline V and J ends were trimmed by 3 bases and 0 bases, with 6 bases remaining between them. This CDR3 is built from 14 residues. CDR1 is SNHLY, CDR2 FYNNEI, per germline. The chain's CDR3 is CASSEQNSNQPQHF. The CDR3 nucleotides are TGTGCCAGCAGTGAGCAGAATAGCAATCAGCCCCAGCATTTT. Drawing the rest from reference TRBV2 and TRBJ1-5, the complete variable domain is EPEVTQTPSHQVTQMGQEVILRCVPISNHLYFYWYRQILGQKVEFLVSFYNNEISEKSEIFDDQFSVERPDGSNFTLKIRSTKLEDSAMYFCASSEQNSNQPQHFGDGTRLSIL.

This clone has more than one count but fewer than ten. The genes are TRBV4-1 and TRBJ1-4; D perhaps matches TRBD1 (5 bases). Germline V gene lookup returns CDR1 MGHRA and CDR2 YSYEKL. V was trimmed by 7 bases and J by 5 bases, leaving 14 bases between them. CDR3 size: 14 residues. The CDR3, as DNA: TGCGCCAGCAACCCGGGGGGGAGAAATGAAAAACTGTTTTTT. Amino acid sequence: CASNPGGRNEKLFF.

This sequence joins TRBV1 and TRBJ2-3; the listed D gene, TRBD1, was not tested against the DNA. TRBV1 is annotated as a pseudogene. This CDR3 spans 20 amino acids. For the CDR3, the DNA is TGCACCAGCAGCCAAGTTAAGGGGCTACCCGTAGACGCTAGCACAGATACGCAGTATTTT. It codes for CTSSQVKGLPVDASTDTQYF.

The rearrangement links TRBV7-2 to TRBJ2-2; D is unresolved. Trimming cost V 1 base and J 5 bases, with 11 bases left between them. Germline-derived CDR1 and CDR2 are SGHTA and FQGNSA. This CDR3 is built from 15 residues. The CDR3 nucleotides are TGTGCCAGCAGCTTAGTTTCTACGGATACCGGGGAGCTGTTTTTT. Translation: CASSLVSTDTGELFF.

The genes are TRBV7-2 and TRBJ2-5; D is perhaps TRBD1 or TRBD2 (6 bases each). Trimming removed 6 bases from V and 3 bases from J, with 14 bases in between. There are 14 residues in the CDR3. Germline V lookup: CDR1 SGHTA, CDR2 FQGNSA. The CDR3 spells CASRVTGGEETQYF. In nucleotides, the CDR3 is TGTGCCAGCAGGGTGACAGGCGGGGAAGAGACCCAGTACTTC.

The count of this clone is one. The V and J genes are TRBV5-1 and TRBJ2-3; 7 bases are shared with TRBD1. The trim removed 0 bases at V and 7 bases at J, leaving 8 bases unmatched. Germline V gene lookup returns CDR1 SGHRS and CDR2 YFSETQ. This CDR3 is 15 amino acids long. The CDR3 spells CASSLGQGEGYTQYF. Written as DNA, the CDR3 is TGCGCCAGCAGCTTGGGACAGGGAGAGGGGTATACGCAGTATTTT.

This chain joins TRBV12-5 and TRBJ1-4; D is possibly TRBD1 (5 bases). The germline V gene encodes CDR1 LGHNT and CDR2 FRNRAP. There are 14 residues in the CDR3. The V end lost 8 bases, the J end lost 8 bases, and 18 bases lay between the germline ends. This CDR3 is CASRLGEVDEKLFF. The CDR3 DNA reads as TGTGCTAGTCGATTGGGGGAGGTGGACGAAAAACTGTTTTTT.

The V call is TRBV6-5, the J call TRBJ2-3; D is unresolved. Trimming left V 2 bases short and J 4 bases short, with 7 bases between. CDR1 MNHEY and CDR2 SVGAGI come from the germline V gene. The CDR3 length is 13 residues. The CDR3 reads CASSYTSADTQYF. CDR3 coding DNA: TGTGCCAGCAGTTACACAAGCGCAGATACGCAGTATTTT.

The V gene is TRBV2, the J gene TRBJ1-3; 7 nucleotides agree with TRBD1. Germline V gene sequence: CDR1 SNHLY, CDR2 FYNNEI. V was clipped by 5 bases and J by 4 bases; unmatched bases: 5. The CDR3 totals 14 residues. The CDR3 DNA reads as TGTGCCAGCAGTTTACAGGGGACGGGAAACACCATATATTTT. It is translated as CASSLQGTGNTIYF. Full variable domain (rest looked up from reference TRBV2 and TRBJ1-3): EPEVTQTPSHQVTQMGQEVILRCVPISNHLYFYWYRQILGQKVEFLVSFYNNEISEKSEIFDDQFSVERPDGSNFTLKIRSTKLEDSAMYFCASSLQGTGNTIYFGEGSWLTVV.

The rearrangement joins TRBV2 to TRBJ2-3; D ambiguous. CDR3 size: 13 residues. The germline V and J ends were trimmed by 5 bases and 3 bases, with 9 bases remaining between them. CDR1 is SNHLY, CDR2 FYNNEI, per germline. DNA for the CDR3: TGTGCCAGCAGTCCGGAGCGAACAGATACGCAGTATTTT. Amino acids: CASSPERTDTQYF.

This rearrangement joins TRBV9 to TRBJ2-3; 9 bases are shared with TRBD1. This CDR3 contains 16 residues. Germline CDR1 SGDLS, CDR2 YYNGEE. The V and J ends lost 1 base and 0 bases, in that order; junction bases with no gene match: 3. CDR3 protein: CASSVLGQGSTDTQYF. The DNA for the CDR3 is TGTGCCAGCAGCGTATTAGGACAGGGGAGCACAGATACGCAGTATTTT.